The 25 T cell receptor beta chains in this list originate from one sample, sequenced in a study of neurological immune-mediated disorders. One entry per CDR3 protein results from TCRdb running MiXCR on the 5' RACE reads. The sample records tens of thousands of distinct CDR3 sequences, about 12% being singletons. Sequenced sample: PBMCs. These receptors all come from a woman in her sixties or seventies in good health.

This clonotype was seen many times. The chain joins TRBV12-3 or TRBV12-4 to TRBJ2-4; 8 nucleotides agree with TRBD2. V was pared by 6 bases and J by 0 bases, with 13 bases of the junction left unmatched. The CDR3 is made up of 18 amino acids. CDR3 nucleotides: TGTGCCAGCAGCCCGGGGGGGCCAGGGGAAGTAGCCAAAAACATTCAGTACTTC. Translation: CASSPGGPGEVAKNIQYF.

This clonotype was recorded many times. The chain's CDR3 is CASSPTEQGTDTQYF. In DNA, the CDR3 is TGCGCCAGCAGCCCGACCGAACAGGGCACAGATACGCAGTATTTT. V usage is TRBV5-1 and J usage is TRBJ2-3; tentatively, D is TRBD1 (5 bases). V lost 4 bases, J lost 1 base, and 13 bases lay in between. CDR3 length equals 15 residues. Germline V lookup: CDR1 SGHRS, CDR2 YFSETQ.

This clonotype was detected ten times or more. V gene TRBV20-1 combines with J gene TRBJ2-3, with unresolved D. This CDR3 has 13 residues. Germline V lookup: CDR1 DFQATT, CDR2 SNEGSKA (reference sequence). V lost 1 base to trimming and J lost 1 base, with 6 bases between them. CDR3 coding DNA: TGCAGTGCTAGAGGAATCGGCACAGATACGCAGTATTTT. This codes for CSARGIGTDTQYF.

This clonotype was seen repeatedly, ten times or more. The V gene is TRBV7-2, the J gene TRBJ2-3, with 9 bases fitting TRBD2. Trimming removed 8 bases from V and 4 bases from J; junction bases left unmatched: 13. Per germline, CDR1 SGHTA and CDR2 FQGNSA. The CDR3 contains 16 residues. This CDR3 is CASLHGPSGVPDTQYF. The CDR3 region has the DNA TGTGCCAGCCTCCATGGCCCTAGCGGGGTCCCAGATACGCAGTATTTT.

In this sample, this clonotype turned up many times. The gene calls are TRBV7-2 and TRBJ2-7; 10 nucleotides match TRBD2. Germline V gene data show CDR1 as SGHTA and CDR2 as FQGNSA. The CDR3 contains 16 residues. The V and J ends lost 6 bases and 2 bases, in that order; junction bases with no gene match: 10. The CDR3 sequence: CASSYSSGGFAYEQYF. The CDR3 DNA reads TGTGCCAGCAGTTATTCTAGCGGGGGTTTTGCCTACGAGCAGTACTTC. The whole variable domain, remainder taken from reference TRBV7-2 and TRBJ2-7, is GAGVSQSPSNKVTEKGKDVELRCDPISGHTALYWYRQSLGQGLEFLIYFQGNSAPDKSGLPSDRFSAERTGGSVSTLTIQRTQQEDSAVYLCASSYSSGGFAYEQYFGPGTRLTVT.

This clonotype was picked up many times. V and J are TRBV5-1 and TRBJ2-3, with 7 bases identical to TRBD2. The CDR3 totals 15 residues. With 4 bases clipped from V and 2 bases from J, the junction kept 7 bases outside the gene matches. Germline V CDR1 and CDR2: SGHRS, YFSETQ. The CDR3 sequence is CASSPSGVATDTQYF. CDR3 bases: TGCGCCAGCAGCCCTAGCGGCGTCGCCACAGATACGCAGTATTTT.

This clonotype was counted many times. This chain connects TRBV20-1 to TRBJ2-2; the D gene is possibly TRBD2 (6 bases). V lost 5 bases and J lost 1, with 14 bases in between. In germline, CDR1 is DFQATT, CDR2 SNEGSKA (reference sequence). The CDR3 runs to 15 residues. The CDR3 reads CSALRDSGNTGELFF. CDR3 sequence (DNA): TGCAGTGCTCTCCGGGACTCTGGGAACACCGGGGAGCTGTTTTTT.

The chain uses TRBV11-2 and TRBJ1-1, with 8 positions matching TRBD1. Trimming took 1 base from V and 5 from J; bases not matched to a gene: 9. This CDR3 is built from 16 residues. Germline lookup yields CDR1 SGHAT and CDR2 FQNNGV. CDR3 DNA sequence: TGTGCCAGCAGCTTAGTCCCGACAGGGGCTAAGACTGAAGCTTTCTTT. Residues: CASSLVPTGAKTEAFF.

This clonotype came up many times. The genes are TRBV7-2 and TRBJ2-1; perhaps TRBD2 as D (6 bases). The CDR3 is 18 residues long. CDR1 and CDR2 (germline): SGHTA, FQGNSA. Trimming cost V 5 bases and J 4 bases, with 24 bases left between them. Here the CDR3 DNA reads TGTGCCAGCAGCACAATTCCCGGGACTCTTCACCCATACAATGAGCAGTTCTTC. This sequence encodes CASSTIPGTLHPYNEQFF.

This clonotype was seen ten or more times. V and J are TRBV7-2 and TRBJ1-6; possible D gene TRBD1, 6 bases. CDR3 length: 17 residues. Germline assignment: CDR1 SGHTA and CDR2 FQGNSA. Trimming took off 5 bases at V and 0 bases at J, with 14 bases between the two ends. The CDR3 loop is CASSPRTASSYNSPLHF. In DNA, the CDR3 is TGTGCCAGCAGCCCTCGGACAGCCAGCTCCTATAATTCACCCCTCCACTTT.

This clonotype was seen ten or more times. J is TRBJ2-2 and V is TRBV20-1; D is perhaps TRBD2 (5 bases). CDR3 length: 14 residues. V lost 3 bases and J 3 bases, leaving 11 bases between the germline ends. Germline CDR1 is DFQATT and CDR2 is SNEGSKA (reference sequence). In DNA form, the CDR3 reads TGCAGTGCTAGTAAGCGGAAAGACACCGGGGAGCTGTTTTTT. Its protein product is CSASKRKDTGELFF.

This clonotype has ten or more counts. This sequence joins TRBV27 and TRBJ2-3; D gene uncertain. CDR3 size: 18 residues. V was trimmed by 3 bases and J by 0 bases, leaving 19 bases between them. The germline V gene encodes CDR1 MNHEY and CDR2 SMNVEV (reference sequence). CDR3 in DNA: TGTGCCAGCAGTTTTGTGTCGACTCGGCTGACTAGCACAGATACGCAGTATTTT. Protein: CASSFVSTRLTSTDTQYF.

This clonotype was observed at least ten times. The gene calls are TRBV2 and TRBJ2-5; D not certain. The CDR3 spans 13 residues. Between the trimmed V and J ends, which lost 5 bases and 4 bases, there was a span of 11 bases. The germline gives CDR1 SNHLY, CDR2 FYNNEI. The CDR3 coding sequence is TGTGCCAGCAGTCCAGGTACGGGAGAGACCCAGTACTTC. Its translation: CASSPGTGETQYF.

This clonotype is termed medium-sized. This rearrangement joins TRBV6-5 to TRBJ1-5, with a weak D call TRBD1 (5 bases). V lost 11 bases, J lost 4 bases, and 15 bases lay in between. The length of the CDR3 is 13 residues. Germline V gene data show CDR1 as MNHEY and CDR2 as SVGAGI. CDR3 amino acids: CAAAGQQNQPQHF. CDR3 nucleotide sequence: TGTGCCGCCGCAGGGCAGCAAAATCAGCCCCAGCATTTT.

This clonotype is medium-sized. An end of the junction does not agree with germline; a read error may underlie this. The V call is TRBV20-1, the J call TRBJ2-3; TRBD2 might be the D (7 bases). The CDR3 contains 14 residues. Germline V CDR1 and CDR2: DFQATT, SNEGSKA (reference sequence). The CDR3 sequence: CSARVGGPSDTQYF. CDR3 coding DNA: TGCAGTGCGAGAGTCGGGGGGCCGTCGGATACGCAGTATTTT.

This clonotype was observed many times. V gene TRBV5-1 combines with J gene TRBJ1-1, with D maybe TRBD1 (5 bases). Per the germline V gene, CDR1 is SGHRS and CDR2 is YFSETQ. The CDR3 totals 15 residues. Trimming pared 2 bases from V and 1 base from J, leaving 12 bases between. CDR3 sequence (DNA): TGCGCCAGCAGCTTACAGGTCCTTGAGAACACTGAAGCTTTCTTT. This gives the protein CASSLQVLENTEAFF.

This clonotype was found a few times. CDR3 nucleotides: TGCAGTGCTCTAGTGGTAGCGGGGGCCTACACAGATACGCAGTATTTT. Its translation: CSALVVAGAYTDTQYF. The chain carries TRBV20-1 and TRBJ2-3; 9 nucleotides align to TRBD2. Germline V gives CDR1 DFQATT, CDR2 SNEGSKA (reference sequence). The ends lost 5 bases at V and 2 bases at J; junction bases unmatched: 11. This CDR3 has 16 amino acids.

This sequence joins TRBV5-1 and TRBJ2-7, with TRBD1 matching 9 bases. CDR1 is SGHRS, CDR2 YFSETQ, per germline. J gave up 7 bases and V 6 bases, and 14 bases lay outside the gene matches. The length of the CDR3 is 15 residues. The CDR3 DNA sequence: TGCGCCAGCAACGAAGAGGGACAGGGTTTGCGAGAGCAGTACTTC. Translation gives CASNEEGQGLREQYF.

This clonotype was recorded many times. The chain employs TRBV7-2 and TRBJ2-2, with D maybe TRBD2 (5 bases). CDR1 and CDR2 from the germline V gene are SGHTA and FQGNSA. The CDR3 runs to 13 residues. V gave up 6 bases and J gave up 4 bases, with 9 bases separating them. The CDR3 sequence is CASRRVGTGELFF. The CDR3 bases are TGTGCCAGCAGGAGGGTGGGCACCGGGGAGCTGTTTTTT.

This clonotype was seen at least ten times. The chain recombines TRBV20-1 with TRBJ2-1; tentative D call: TRBD1 (7 bases). V was trimmed by 0 bases and J by 5 bases, leaving 14 bases between them. Germline V gene lookup returns CDR1 DFQATT and CDR2 SNEGSKA (reference sequence). CDR3 length equals 15 residues. CDR3 coding DNA: TGCAGTGCTAGAGATCAGGGGGGCTTCCACAATGAGCAGTTCTTC. It encodes CSARDQGGFHNEQFF.

This clonotype occurred many times. The chain carries TRBV5-1 and TRBJ2-1; D possibly corresponds to TRBD2 (5 bases). Germline V lookup: CDR1 SGHRS, CDR2 YFSETQ. V lost 0 bases to trimming and J lost 2 bases, with 15 bases between them. The CDR3 is 17 residues long. The CDR3 spells CASSLGGSRVAYNEQFF. In DNA form, the CDR3 reads TGCGCCAGCAGCTTGGGGGGTTCGAGGGTTGCCTACAATGAGCAGTTCTTC.

This clonotype was counted ten times or more. This chain links TRBV20-1 with TRBJ2-3, with D possibly being TRBD2 (5 bases). CDR3 length: 14 amino acids. With 2 bases removed from V and 0 bases from J, the gap between germline ends came to 9 bases. Per germline, CDR1 DFQATT and CDR2 SNEGSKA (reference sequence). The CDR3: CSARSGVSTDTQYF. The CDR3 nucleotides are TGCAGTGCTAGATCCGGGGTTAGCACAGATACGCAGTATTTT.

Ten or more counts support this clonotype. The V and J genes are TRBV24-1 and TRBJ2-1; 7 bases match TRBD1. Germline CDR1 reads KGHDR; CDR2 reads SFDVKD. CDR3 size: 15 residues. V lost 3 bases to trimming and J lost 7 bases; unmatched junction nucleotides: 8. The DNA of the CDR3 is TGTGCCACCAGTGATAGACAGGGATTGAGGAATGAGCAGTTCTTC. This translates into CATSDRQGLRNEQFF.

This clonotype was recorded at least ten times. The genes are TRBV28 and TRBJ2-3, with D maybe TRBD2 (7 bases). Germline V gene lookup returns CDR1 MDHEN and CDR2 SYDVKM. The V end was cut by 1 base, the J end by 3 bases, with 14 bases between. The CDR3 has 16 amino acids. In DNA, the CDR3 is TGTGCCAGCAGTTTATCCAAAGGGGGGGCAACAGATACGCAGTATTTT. Its translation is CASSLSKGGATDTQYF.

This clonotype was seen repeatedly, ten times or more. The V call is TRBV12-3 or TRBV12-4, the J call TRBJ1-2; perhaps TRBD1 as D (5 bases). Trimming removed 1 base at V and 3 bases at J, with 6 bases between. The CDR3 has 13 amino acids. The CDR3 here is CASSLGRDYGYTF. The DNA for the CDR3 is TGTGCCAGCAGTTTAGGCAGGGACTATGGCTACACCTTC.